The source of this T cell receptor beta chain is a study of spatial heterogeneity in lung cancer. At the level of the study: PBMC samples from follow-up, when available, were sequenced at a median of approximately two years post-resection. Detection of beta-chain sequences consistently exceeded that of alpha-chain sequences. General study findings and limits: Circulating ubiquitous expanded tumor TCRs were observed more frequently at resection than at follow-up.

Described time point: blood at routine non-recurrence follow-up after resection. TCRdb processed the 5' RACE reads anew with MiXCR; each CDR3 protein has one entry. The table records some 41,000 distinct CDR3 sequences, roughly 10% of them present only once. With 4 bases removed from V and 3 bases from J, the gap between germline ends came to 11 bases. The CDR3 has 13 amino acids. From germline, CDR1 is SGHKS and CDR2 YYEKEE (reference sequence). This clonotype was seen many times. Its antigen is not known. The sequences come from PBMCs, collected at follow-up. The chain recombines TRBV5-5 with TRBJ2-7, with a weak D call TRBD1 (5 bases). This TCR was recovered from a female donor with early-stage non-small cell lung cancer. Written as DNA, the CDR3 is TGTGCCAGCAGCCTTGGGGCGAGCTACGAGCAGTACTTC. It encodes CASSLGASYEQYF.